This T cell receptor beta chain was recorded in a study of blood T cell repertoires in COVID-19. Study as a whole: From the United States, Italy and Spain came samples of acute and convalescent COVID-19.

Original data processing: For nucleated cells, counts were estimated from reference gene primer amplification. Generated by immunoSEQ multiplex PCR, the TCRdb table keeps only in-frame clones and is missing some. Clone size and the V and J calls come from that table; the DNA yielded D and trimming. The sample contains fewer than 450,000 clones, approximately 90% of which appear only once. In germline, CDR1 is LGHNA, CDR2 YSLEER. CDR3 length: 17 residues. V dropped 4 bases and J dropped 0 bases, with 18 bases sitting between them. Cohorts were based on clinical histories the participants reported. Sequenced sample: PBMCs or T cells enriched from blood (not recorded which). The chain carries TRBV4-3 and TRBJ1-2; D is perhaps TRBD1 (6 bases). The clonotype comes from a woman younger than 30 who had recovered from COVID-19. The CDR3 here is CASSPPGVSASNYGYTF. DNA for the CDR3: TGCGCCAGCAGCCCCCCAGGGGTATCGGCCTCTAACTATGGCTACACCTTC.